This entry features one T cell receptor (beta chain) sequence. Its antigen is not known. These data come from a study of T cells in localized non-small cell lung cancer. Study observations and caveats: It was uninvolved adjacent lung that showed the highest T cell clonality, exceeding tumor. A higher density of T cells in blood coincided with extended overall survival. A median of about 54 of the top 100 tumor clones appeared in adjacent lung, which was paired and uninvolved. Sequencing was limited to one tumor region, leaving the possibility of heterogeneity open.

This CDR3 has 13 residues. Germline V lookup: CDR1 MDHEN, CDR2 SYDVKM. V lost 8 bases and J 5 bases, leaving 16 bases between the germline ends. Profiling relied on immunoSEQ multiplex PCR, and the TCRdb table lists in-frame clones only, not all of them. The sample includes over 55,000 clones, about nine tenths seen only once; the top ten take around 1.8%. This rearrangement joins TRBV28 to TRBJ2-7; TRBD2 might be the D (7 bases). This TCR was recovered from a woman aged 35 to 70 with stage I lung adenocarcinoma. The sample consisted of peripheral blood, taken before any cancer treatment. This chain's CDR3 is CASQGGGQDEQYF. The CDR3 DNA sequence: TGTGCCAGCCAAGGGGGGGGCCAAGACGAGCAGTACTTC.